The present entry profiles one TCR beta chain with its context. CDR1 and CDR2 from the germline V gene are SGHRS and YFSETQ. The CDR3 contains 15 residues. Between the trimmed V and J ends, which lost 4 bases and 2 bases, there was a span of 15 bases. This record belongs to a study of T-cell memory formation after mild COVID-19. TCRdb recomputed calls from the 5' RACE reads with MiXCR, one row per CDR3 protein. Here the sample spans 280,000 or so distinct CDR3 sequences, approximately 8.4% being singletons. The clonotype was recovered from a man younger than 35 who had mild COVID-19 (a few samples of this study predate the infection). Cell type and time point are not known. V is TRBV5-1 and J is TRBJ2-5; weak D call: TRBD2 (6 bases). The specimen was PBMCs or a T cell subset sorted from them (not recorded which). The CDR3 is CASSRGSGPQETQYF. For the CDR3, the DNA is TGCGCCAGCAGCCGGGGTAGCGGTCCTCAAGAGACCCAGTACTTC.